These 24 T cell receptor beta chains originate from one sample sequenced in a study of blood T cell repertoires in COVID-19. This table comes from immunoSEQ multiplex PCR, and its TCRdb copy is limited to in-frame clones, with some not included. The sample has approximately 480,000 clones; about nine tenths are singletons. The specimen was PBMCs or T cells enriched from blood (not recorded which). The receptors were gathered from a young woman who had recovered from COVID-19.

This chain connects TRBV6-5 to TRBJ1-2; 7 nucleotides line up with TRBD1. Germline assignment: CDR1 MNHEY and CDR2 SVGAGI. The V segment lost 5 bases and the J segment 4 bases; nucleotides outside the gene matches: 7. This CDR3 comprises 14 residues. DNA of the CDR3: TGTGCCAGCAGTCCGCCGGGACAGTTCTATGGCTACACCTTC. Protein product: CASSPPGQFYGYTF.

The chain couples TRBV5-1 to TRBJ1-6, with D perhaps TRBD1 (6 bases). The V end was cut by 1 base, the J end by 8 bases, with 13 bases between. The germline V gene has CDR1 SGHRS and CDR2 YFSETQ. The CDR3 is 15 residues long. This CDR3 reads CASSLLGQFDSPLHF. The CDR3 region has the DNA TGCGCCAGCAGCTTGTTAGGACAGTTCGATTCACCCCTCCACTTT.

This chain links TRBV2 with TRBJ2-5, with D unclear. V lost 0 bases, J lost 4 bases, and 3 bases lay in between. The germline V gene encodes CDR1 SNHLY and CDR2 FYNNEI. The CDR3 runs 12 residues. CDR3 sequence reads: CASSEALETQYF. Here the CDR3 DNA reads TGTGCCAGCAGTGAAGCTCTAGAGACCCAGTACTTC.

The chain couples TRBV5-1 to TRBJ2-1; 9 bases agree with TRBD2. Unmatched junction bases numbered 4, after V lost 0 bases and J lost 9 bases. Germline V gene sequence: CDR1 SGHRS, CDR2 YFSETQ. The CDR3 sequence is 14 residues long. The CDR3, as DNA: TGCGCCAGCAGCTTGGGCCTAGCGGGGAGTGAGCAGTTCTTC. This gives the protein CASSLGLAGSEQFF. The full variable domain, with the rest looked up from reference TRBV5-1 and TRBJ2-1, is KAGVTQTPRYLIKTRGQQVTLSCSPISGHRSVSWYQQTPGQGLQFLFEYFSETQRNKGNFPGRFSGRQFSNSRSEMNVSTLELGDSALYLCASSLGLAGSEQFFGPGTRLTVL.

The genes are TRBV5-4 and TRBJ1-2; a possible D gene is TRBD1 (5 bases). CDR1 and CDR2 from the germline V gene are SGHNT and YYREEE (reference sequence). The CDR3 is made up of 15 amino acids. V was clipped by 0 bases and J by 8 bases, with 17 bases between them. The CDR3 coding sequence is TGTGCCAGCAGCTTGGAGGGACTCACAACGGAAGGCTACACCTTC. Its protein product is CASSLEGLTTEGYTF.

The rearrangement uses TRBV2 and TRBJ2-1; TRBD1 agrees at 9 bases. Germline V gives CDR1 SNHLY, CDR2 FYNNEI. CDR3 length: 13 residues. V was pared by 6 bases and J by 9 bases, with 6 bases of the junction left unmatched. DNA of the CDR3: TGTGCCAGCAGGGGGACAGGGCTTTTTGAGCAGTTCTTC. Its translation: CASRGTGLFEQFF. The full variable domain, its missing parts supplied by reference TRBV2 and TRBJ2-1, is EPEVTQTPSHQVTQMGQEVILRCVPISNHLYFYWYRQILGQKVEFLVSFYNNEISEKSEIFDDQFSVERPDGSNFTLKIRSTKLEDSAMYFCASRGTGLFEQFFGPGTRLTVL.

The chain joins TRBV5-1 to TRBJ1-6; D uncertain. This CDR3 has 14 amino acids. Trimming left V 2 bases short and J 6 bases short, with 9 bases between. CDR1 is SGHRS and CDR2 is YFSETQ in the germline V gene. DNA of the CDR3: TGCGCCAGCAGCTTCCCCTCCGTTAATTCACCCCTCCACTTT. Translated: CASSFPSVNSPLHF.

V usage is TRBV2 and J usage is TRBJ2-5, with 11 bases lining up with TRBD2. The ends lost 3 bases at V and 2 bases at J; junction bases unmatched: 5. The CDR3 extends over 16 amino acids. From germline, CDR1 is SNHLY and CDR2 FYNNEI. The CDR3 reads CASSEGRTSGQETQYF. The CDR3 DNA reads TGTGCCAGCAGTGAGGGTAGGACTAGCGGGCAAGAGACCCAGTACTTC.

This chain uses TRBV5-1 with TRBJ1-1; no clear D gene. The CDR3 is 13 residues long. Germline assignment: CDR1 SGHRS and CDR2 YFSETQ. V was shortened by 3 bases and J by 6 bases, with 12 bases between the two germline ends. The CDR3 nucleotides read TGCGCCAGCAGCTCTAACAGTTGGGCTGAAGCTTTCTTT. This translates into CASSSNSWAEAFF.

This chain links TRBV27 with TRBJ1-5; D remains unclear. V was shortened by 10 bases and J by 5 bases, with 9 bases between the two germline ends. The CDR3 runs 11 residues. The germline CDR1 and CDR2 sequences are MNHEY and SMNVEV (reference sequence). CDR3 in amino acids: CAIPLHQPQHF. CDR3 nucleotides: TGTGCCATTCCACTGCATCAGCCCCAGCATTTT.

The chain employs TRBV2 and TRBJ2-7; 8 bases line up with TRBD1. CDR1 is SNHLY and CDR2 is FYNNEI in the germline V gene. The CDR3 loop spans 14 amino acids. J lost 3 bases, V lost 8 bases, and 9 bases had no gene match. CDR3 protein: CASRLGQGVYEQYF. CDR3 DNA sequence: TGTGCCAGCCGCCTAGGACAGGGAGTCTACGAGCAGTACTTC.

This chain joins TRBV5-1 and TRBJ2-3; TRBD2 aligns across 8 bases. The CDR3 length is 14 residues. V lost 2 bases and J lost 6; bases outside the gene matches: 5. Germline values: CDR1 SGHRS, CDR2 YFSETQ. The chain's CDR3 is CASSLGSGGDTQYF. The CDR3 DNA reads TGCGCCAGCAGCTTAGGCTCGGGAGGGGATACGCAGTATTTT. Filled out from reference TRBV5-1 and TRBJ2-3, the complete variable domain reads KAGVTQTPRYLIKTRGQQVTLSCSPISGHRSVSWYQQTPGQGLQFLFEYFSETQRNKGNFPGRFSGRQFSNSRSEMNVSTLELGDSALYLCASSLGSGGDTQYFGPGTRLTVL.

V usage is TRBV7-9 and J usage is TRBJ2-1, with a tentative D call TRBD2 (5 bases). The V end was cut by 5 bases, the J end by 0 bases, with 11 bases between. Germline V gene sequence: CDR1 SEHNR, CDR2 FQNEAQ (reference sequence). The CDR3 contains 15 residues. DNA of the CDR3: TGTGCCAGCAGCCCGGGAACTTTCTCCTACAATGAGCAGTTCTTC. Translating gives CASSPGTFSYNEQFF.

This clone was seen a handful of times. CDR3 nucleotide sequence: TGTGCCAGCAGTCCTCCTGACAGGGAAGACACTGAAGCTTTCTTT. Amino acid sequence: CASSPPDREDTEAFF. The V gene is TRBV28, the J gene TRBJ1-1, with 7 bases lining up with TRBD1. Per germline, CDR1 MDHEN and CDR2 SYDVKM. V lost 5 bases, J lost 3 bases, and 9 bases stayed unmatched. The CDR3 extends over 15 amino acids.

The chain carries TRBV5-6 and TRBJ2-2, with D perhaps matching TRBD1 (6 bases). CDR1 and CDR2 from the germline V gene are SGHDT and YYEEEE. The CDR3 spans 15 residues. Trimming pared 5 bases from V and 1 base from J, leaving 12 bases between. The CDR3 DNA follows: TGTGCCAGCAGTTTCGACAGGATGAACACCGGGGAGCTGTTTTTT. Encoded protein: CASSFDRMNTGELFF. Full variable domain (missing parts from reference TRBV5-6 and TRBJ2-2): DAGVTQSPTHLIKTRGQQVTLRCSPKSGHDTVSWYQQALGQGPQFIFQYYEEEERQRGNFPDRFSGHQFPNYSSELNVNALLLGDSALYLCASSFDRMNTGELFFGEGSRLTVL.

The chain employs TRBV5-6 and TRBJ1-5; D gene uncertain. V shed 1 base and J shed 0 bases, with 5 bases lying between them. The germline V gene has CDR1 SGHDT and CDR2 YYEEEE. The CDR3 is 14 amino acids. CDR3 sequence (DNA): TGTGCCAGCAGCTTGACTTATAGCAATCAGCCCCAGCATTTT. Its translation: CASSLTYSNQPQHF.

The chain is built from TRBV19 and TRBJ2-1; 12 bases map to TRBD2. The trim removed 8 bases at V and 4 bases at J, leaving 3 bases unmatched. The CDR3 spans 14 residues. Per the germline V gene, CDR1 is LNHDA and CDR2 is SQIVND (reference sequence). CDR3 in amino acids: CASRTSGDYNEQFF. The CDR3 coding sequence is TGTGCCAGTCGGACTAGCGGGGATTACAATGAGCAGTTCTTC.

The genes are TRBV7-8 and TRBJ1-1, with TRBD1 matching 7 bases. CDR3 size: 13 residues. In germline, CDR1 is SGHVS, CDR2 FQNEAQ. V lost 10 bases and J lost 2; bases outside the gene matches: 7. CDR3 residues: CATTQGTNTEAFF. The CDR3 DNA reads as TGTGCCACCACACAGGGGACCAACACTGAAGCTTTCTTT.

V gene TRBV2 combines with J gene TRBJ1-1; D may be TRBD1 (5 bases). The germline V gene encodes CDR1 SNHLY and CDR2 FYNNEI. V was shortened by 2 bases and J by 4 bases, with 14 bases between the two germline ends. The CDR3 totals 15 residues. The CDR3 nucleotides read TGTGCCAGCAGTGAAAACTGGGGGGAGTCCACTGAAGCTTTCTTT. It codes for CASSENWGESTEAFF.

This sequence joins TRBV7-9 and TRBJ2-5; TRBD2 matches 8 bases. The germline CDR1 and CDR2 sequences are SEHNR and FQNEAQ (reference sequence). The CDR3 totals 18 residues. V dropped 4 bases and J dropped 5; count of bases not matched to a gene: 18. In DNA form, the CDR3 reads TGTGCCAGCAGCTCGAGCGGGCTCGGCGGGGGGTGGGAGGAGACCCAGTACTTC. Translating gives CASSSSGLGGGWEETQYF.

This rearrangement joins TRBV30 to TRBJ2-2; TRBD2 might be the D (6 bases). CDR3 length: 11 amino acids. The germline V gene has CDR1 GTSNPN and CDR2 SVGIG (reference sequence). Trimming stripped 1 base from V and 10 bases from J, with 7 bases between. CDR3 bases: TGTGCCTGGAGTGGGAGGGCGGAGCTGTTTTTT. Its translation is CAWSGRAELFF.

The chain couples TRBV28 to TRBJ2-2; D is uncertain. The CDR3 runs to 13 residues. Trimming cost V 7 bases and J 8 bases, with 14 bases left between them. From germline, CDR1 is MDHEN and CDR2 SYDVKM. The CDR3 sequence: CASTSTARGELFF. CDR3 sequence (DNA): TGTGCCAGCACCTCTACCGCAAGAGGGGAGCTGTTTTTT. Full variable domain (rest looked up from reference TRBV28 and TRBJ2-2): DVKVTQSSRYLVKRTGEKVFLECVQDMDHENMFWYRQDPGLGLRLIYFSYDVKMKEKGDIPEGYSVSREKKERFSLILESASTNQTSMYLCASTSTARGELFFGEGSRLTVL.

The J gene is TRBJ1-1, the V gene TRBV29-1; 8 bases match TRBD1. The CDR3 spans 12 residues. Germline V gene lookup returns CDR1 SQVTM and CDR2 ANQGSEA. V gave up 7 bases and J gave up 5 bases; unmatched junction bases: 6. The CDR3, as DNA: TGCAGCGCCCGACAGGGGAGTACTGAAGCTTTCTTT. It is translated as CSARQGSTEAFF.

The chain is built from TRBV4-1 and TRBJ1-2; no reliable D call. The CDR3 runs to 14 residues. Trimming removed 3 bases from V and 4 bases from J, with 12 bases in between. Germline CDR1 is MGHRA and CDR2 is YSYEKL. CDR3 protein: CASSQGPVGYGYTF. The CDR3 nucleotides are TGCGCCAGCAGCCAGGGCCCCGTAGGCTATGGCTACACCTTC.